The 5 T cell receptor beta chains below were found in one sample sequenced in a study of early T cells in non-severe SARS-CoV-2 infection. TCRdb ran MiXCR on the 5' RACE reads and lists one entry per CDR3 protein. The sample consists of tens of thousands of distinct CDR3 sequences, about 9.7% of them appearing once. The material sequenced was whole blood. These receptors were obtained from an adult who was a healthcare worker with PCR-confirmed SARS-CoV-2 infection or an uninfected control (not recorded which).

This clonotype was recorded a few times. This chain joins TRBV5-6 and TRBJ2-5, with D possibly TRBD1 on 6 matching bases. This CDR3 has 13 amino acids. Looked up from germline, CDR1 is SGHDT and CDR2 is YYEEEE. V was pared by 3 bases and J by 3 bases, with 9 bases between. CDR3 sequence (DNA): TGTGCCAGCAGCTCCTACAGGGAAGAGACCCAGTACTTC. It encodes CASSSYREETQYF.

The table lists this clonotype with many counts. This sequence joins TRBV6-2 or TRBV6-3 and TRBJ2-7, with D perhaps matching TRBD1 or TRBD2 (6 bases each). This CDR3 is 14 amino acids long. V lost 7 bases to trimming and J lost 4 bases, with 17 bases between them. The germline V gene encodes CDR1 MNHEY and CDR2 SVGEGT. CDR3 protein: CASTSAGGFYEQYF. The CDR3, as DNA: TGTGCCAGCACCTCGGCCGGGGGCTTTTACGAGCAGTACTTC.

This clonotype was recorded many times. CDR3 in DNA: TGTGCCAGCAGTGACACCGACAGGGCTACTGAAGCTTTCTTT. Encoded protein: CASSDTDRATEAFF. V and J are TRBV6-4 and TRBJ1-1, with 7 bases lining up with TRBD1. Germline V gene sequence: CDR1 MRHNA, CDR2 SNTAGT. This CDR3 is 14 amino acids long. The V segment lost 2 bases and the J segment 5 bases; nucleotides outside the gene matches: 5.

This clonotype was seen many times. V and J are TRBV6-1 and TRBJ2-1; D assignment may be TRBD1 or TRBD2 (5 bases each). CDR1 is MNHNS and CDR2 is SASEGT in the germline V gene. The CDR3 length is 12 residues. V lost 8 bases to trimming and J lost 6 bases, with 11 bases between them. Here the CDR3 DNA reads TGTGCCAGCCACGAGGGGTCCAATGAGCAGTTCTTC. It specifies CASHEGSNEQFF.

This chain connects TRBV20-1 to TRBJ1-1; weak D call: TRBD1 (5 bases). The germline V gene encodes CDR1 DFQATT and CDR2 SNEGSKA (reference sequence). The CDR3 is 14 amino acids. Trimming took off 5 bases at V and 0 bases at J, with 13 bases between the two ends. The CDR3 reads CSARRGDVNTEAFF. The DNA of the CDR3 is TGCAGTGCTCGTCGTGGGGACGTGAACACTGAAGCTTTCTTT.